These 6 T cell receptor beta chains were sequenced from one sample in a study of identical twins. One entry per CDR3 protein, called by TCRdb with MiXCR from the 5' RACE reads. Of about 290,000 distinct CDR3 sequences listed, nearly 9.5% are singletons. Another study also made use of these data, one on yellow fever vaccine responses in identical twins.

Input material: CD8+ T cells sorted from blood. These receptors were collected from a woman between 18 and 30 years old in good health.

V and J are TRBV6-2 or TRBV6-3 and TRBJ2-7, with a tentative D call TRBD1 (5 bases). The V end lost 6 bases, the J end lost 6 bases, and 12 bases lay between the germline ends. This CDR3 is 12 amino acids long. The germline V gene has CDR1 MNHEY and CDR2 SVGEGT. The CDR3 sequence: CASSQGLGEQYF. The CDR3 DNA follows: TGTGCCAGCAGCCAGGGATTGGGCGAGCAGTACTTC.

V is TRBV20-1 and J is TRBJ2-1, with a weak D call TRBD2 (6 bases). CDR3 size: 14 residues. The V end was cut by 2 bases, the J end by 8 bases, with 16 bases between. Germline V gene sequence: CDR1 DFQATT, CDR2 SNEGSKA (reference sequence). This CDR3 reads CSARSRDLIYEQFF. For the CDR3, the DNA is TGCAGTGCTAGATCCCGGGACTTGATTTATGAGCAGTTCTTC.

This clonotype was observed many times. V is TRBV20-1 and J is TRBJ2-3; weak D call: TRBD2 (5 bases). The CDR3 contains 16 residues. The V gene's germline CDR1 is DFQATT and CDR2 SNEGSKA (reference sequence). V was shortened by 0 bases and J by 2 bases, with 15 bases between the two germline ends. The CDR3 loop is CSARDRYFDYTDTQYF. The CDR3 DNA sequence: TGCAGTGCTAGAGATCGTTATTTTGACTACACAGATACGCAGTATTTT.

Many counts were recorded for this clonotype. The chain joins TRBV11-2 to TRBJ2-1; TRBD1 matches at 7 bases. The J segment lost 0 bases and the V segment lost 5 bases, leaving 10 bases of the junction unmatched. This CDR3 has 17 residues. Germline V gene data show CDR1 as SGHAT and CDR2 as FQNNGV. This CDR3 reads CASSHTSGGASYNEQFF. The CDR3 nucleotides are TGTGCCAGCAGCCACACGTCAGGGGGTGCCTCCTACAATGAGCAGTTCTTC.

This clonotype was recorded at least ten times. The rearrangement uses TRBV7-9 and TRBJ2-1, with 11 bases aligning to TRBD2. This CDR3 region has 14 residues. Germline CDR1 is SEHNR and CDR2 is FQNEAQ (reference sequence). The V gene end was trimmed by 1 base and the J gene end by 10 bases; junction bases not matched to a gene: 3. The CDR3: CASSLVASGREQFF. The DNA of the CDR3 is TGTGCCAGCAGCTTAGTGGCTAGCGGGAGGGAGCAGTTCTTC.

This rearrangement joins TRBV20-1 to TRBJ2-7, with a tentative D call TRBD2 (6 bases). Germline assignment: CDR1 DFQATT and CDR2 SNEGSKA (reference sequence). This CDR3 spans 14 amino acids. The ends were cut back, 6 bases at V and 5 bases at J, with 20 bases in the middle. The CDR3 reads CSARDRTIGNEQYF. The CDR3, as DNA: TGCAGTGCCAGGGACCGGACTATTGGGAACGAGCAGTACTTC.